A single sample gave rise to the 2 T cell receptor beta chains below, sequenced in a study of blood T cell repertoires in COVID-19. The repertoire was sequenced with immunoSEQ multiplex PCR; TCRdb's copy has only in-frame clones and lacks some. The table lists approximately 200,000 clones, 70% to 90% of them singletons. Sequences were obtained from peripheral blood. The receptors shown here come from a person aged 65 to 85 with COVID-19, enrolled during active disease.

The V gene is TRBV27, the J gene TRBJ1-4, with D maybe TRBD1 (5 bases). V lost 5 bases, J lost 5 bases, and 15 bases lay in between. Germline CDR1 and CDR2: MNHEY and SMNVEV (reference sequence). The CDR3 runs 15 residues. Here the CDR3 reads CASSPTGTANEKLFF. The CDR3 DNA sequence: TGTGCCAGCAGTCCCACCGGGACTGCAAATGAAAAACTGTTTTTT.

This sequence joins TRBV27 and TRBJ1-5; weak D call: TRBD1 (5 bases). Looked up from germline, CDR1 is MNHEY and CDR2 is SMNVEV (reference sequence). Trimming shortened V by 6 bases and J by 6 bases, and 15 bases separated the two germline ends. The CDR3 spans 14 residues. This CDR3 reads CASSLGGGTQPQHF. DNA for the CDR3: TGTGCCAGCAGCCTCGGGGGGGGAACTCAGCCCCAGCATTTT.